Following are 24 T cell receptor beta chains from one sample sequenced in a study of cytomegalovirus exposure and HLA in healthy donors. Measured with immunoSEQ multiplex PCR; TCRdb has only the in-frame clones, and not every one. The table includes about 160,000 clones, roughly 96% detected once. Material for sequencing was PBMCs. The receptors were sampled from a woman aged 18-30 years in good health and CMV-seronegative.

The V call is TRBV19, the J call TRBJ1-2; D unclear. V was clipped by 6 bases and J by 2 bases, with 7 bases between them. Per the germline V gene, CDR1 is LNHDA and CDR2 is SQIVND (reference sequence). The CDR3 is 12 residues long. The CDR3 nucleotides read TGTGCCAGTAGCCTTTTGAACTATGGCTACACCTTC. Its translation: CASSLLNYGYTF.

This chain uses TRBV7-2 with TRBJ1-2; tentative D call: TRBD1 (6 bases). CDR3 length: 13 amino acids. The germline V and J ends were trimmed by 2 bases and 4 bases, with 8 bases remaining between them. Germline V gives CDR1 SGHTA, CDR2 FQGNSA. This chain's CDR3 is CASSLSRGYGYTF. The DNA of the CDR3 is TGTGCCAGCAGCTTATCCAGGGGCTATGGCTACACCTTC. Complete variable domain (other parts from reference TRBV7-2 and TRBJ1-2): GAGVSQSPSNKVTEKGKDVELRCDPISGHTALYWYRQSLGQGLEFLIYFQGNSAPDKSGLPSDRFSAERTGGSVSTLTIQRTQQEDSAVYLCASSLSRGYGYTFGSGTRLTVV.

The chain recombines TRBV7-9 with TRBJ1-1, with unresolved D. The ends were cut back, 5 bases at V and 3 bases at J, with 16 bases in the middle. The CDR3 consists of 15 residues. The germline V gene encodes CDR1 SEHNR and CDR2 FQNEAQ (reference sequence). The CDR3 sequence: CASSLLEGFDTEAFF. CDR3 nucleotides: TGTGCCAGCAGCCTCCTTGAGGGTTTCGACACTGAAGCTTTCTTT. The full variable domain, in which reference TRBV7-9 and TRBJ1-1 provide the parts outside the CDR3, is DTGVSQNPRHKITKRGQNVTFRCDPISEHNRLYWYRQTLGQGPEFLTYFQNEAQLEKSRLLSDRFSAERPKGSFSTLEIQRTEQGDSAMYLCASSLLEGFDTEAFFGQGTRLTVV.

The J gene is TRBJ2-5, the V gene TRBV18, with TRBD1 as a possible D gene (6 bases). The CDR3 extends over 15 amino acids. Germline CDR1 reads KGHSH; CDR2 reads LQKENI. The V end was cut by 0 bases, the J end by 5 bases, with 13 bases between. DNA for the CDR3: TGTGCCAGCTCACCACCTGGGGGCGAGGGGGAGACCCAGTACTTC. Amino acids: CASSPPGGEGETQYF.

The chain employs TRBV19 and TRBJ1-5; 9 bases align to TRBD1. V was clipped by 4 bases and J by 4 bases; unmatched bases: 5. In germline, CDR1 is LNHDA, CDR2 SQIVND (reference sequence). The CDR3 loop spans 15 amino acids. The CDR3 loop reads CASSTPQGANQPQHF. CDR3 DNA sequence: TGTGCCAGTAGTACGCCACAGGGGGCTAATCAGCCCCAGCATTTT. Supplemented by reference TRBV19 and TRBJ1-5, the full variable domain reads DGGITQSPKYLFRKEGQNVTLSCEQNLNHDAMYWYRQDPGQGLRLIYYSQIVNDFQKGDIAEGYSVSREKKESFPLTVTSAQKNPTAFYLCASSTPQGANQPQHFGDGTRLSIL.

The chain uses TRBV7-3 and TRBJ2-3, with TRBD2 identical over 8 bases. Losses at the gene ends were 1 base for V and 6 bases for J; bases not matched to a gene: 6. The CDR3 length is 15 residues. Per germline, CDR1 SGHTA and CDR2 FQGTGA. The CDR3 sequence is CASSLSGGPGDTQYF. Here the CDR3 DNA reads TGTGCCAGCAGCTTAAGCGGGGGGCCGGGGGATACGCAGTATTTT.

In its sample, this clone was seen once. The genes are TRBV7-9 and TRBJ1-1; perhaps TRBD1 as D (5 bases). In germline, CDR1 is SEHNR, CDR2 FQNEAQ (reference sequence). This CDR3 comprises 14 residues. Trimming left V 0 bases short and J 3 bases short, with 8 bases between. For the CDR3, the DNA is TGTGCCAGCAGCTTAGCAGGGGCCGACACTGAAGCTTTCTTT. As protein: CASSLAGADTEAFF.

This clone was counted a few times. The CDR3, as DNA: TGTGCCAGCAGCTGGGGACTAGCGGGGCGAGATACGCAGTATTTT. It translates to CASSWGLAGRDTQYF. This rearrangement joins TRBV7-2 to TRBJ2-3; 13 bases match TRBD2. Losses at the gene ends were 4 bases for V and 5 bases for J; bases not matched to a gene: 3. The CDR3 loop spans 15 amino acids. From germline, CDR1 is SGHTA and CDR2 FQGNSA.

This sequence joins TRBV7-2 and TRBJ1-2; 7 bases line up with TRBD1. This CDR3 is 14 amino acids long. Germline V gene sequence: CDR1 SGHTA, CDR2 FQGNSA. The trim removed 1 base at V and 7 bases at J, leaving 6 bases unmatched. The CDR3, as DNA: TGTGCCAGCAGCTTAGGAACAACAGGGGTTGGCTACACCTTC. It codes for CASSLGTTGVGYTF.

The rearrangement joins TRBV7-2 to TRBJ2-5; D is unresolved. CDR3 length equals 14 residues. CDR1 is SGHTA and CDR2 is FQGNSA in the germline V gene. V lost 5 bases to trimming and J lost 4 bases, with 14 bases between them. As DNA, the CDR3 is TGTGCCAGCAGCAACCCTACTGGTTTAGAGACCCAGTACTTC. This gives the protein CASSNPTGLETQYF.

The chain recombines TRBV6-1 with TRBJ2-5; possible D gene TRBD2, 5 bases. Trimming took 2 bases from V and 11 from J, leaving 12 bases between them. Looked up from germline, CDR1 is MNHNS and CDR2 is SASEGT. There are 12 residues in the CDR3. The CDR3, as DNA: TGTGCCAGCAGTGAACCCGGGAATGAGCAGTACTTC. Protein sequence: CASSEPGNEQYF.

This clone was recorded once. The chain employs TRBV7-3 and TRBJ2-1; TRBD2 matches at 9 bases. This CDR3 region has 14 residues. The ends lost 5 bases at V and 8 bases at J; junction bases unmatched: 7. Germline V gene sequence: CDR1 SGHTA, CDR2 FQGTGA. The CDR3 DNA is TGTGCCAGCAGCCCCGGGACTAGCCGCGATGAGCAGTTCTTC. It is translated as CASSPGTSRDEQFF.

This clone was recorded only once. The chain has TRBV11-2 and TRBJ2-7, with unresolved D. Germline V CDR1 and CDR2: SGHAT, FQNNGV. Trimming pared 5 bases from V and 1 base from J, leaving 9 bases between. The CDR3 is 13 amino acids. CDR3 DNA: TGTGCCAGCAGCCCCGACGGGTCCTACGAGCAGTACTTC. Translating gives CASSPDGSYEQYF. The full variable domain, in which reference TRBV11-2 and TRBJ2-7 provide the parts outside the CDR3, is EAGVAQSPRYKIIEKRQSVAFWCNPISGHATLYWYQQILGQGPKLLIQFQNNGVVDDSQLPKDRFSAERLKGVDSTLKIQPAKLEDSAVYLCASSPDGSYEQYFGPGTRLTVT.

The chain combines TRBV13 with TRBJ2-3; 15 bases match TRBD2. Germline values: CDR1 PRHDT, CDR2 FYEKMQ (reference sequence). The CDR3 loop spans 16 amino acids. V was pared by 4 bases and J by 5 bases, with 4 bases of the junction left unmatched. The CDR3 DNA is TGTGCCAGCAGCTCCCGGACTAGCGGGGGGGAAGATACGCAGTATTTT. Amino acid sequence: CASSSRTSGGEDTQYF.

This clone was seen once. V and J are TRBV5-1 and TRBJ2-7, with D perhaps TRBD1 (5 bases). Germline V gene sequence: CDR1 SGHRS, CDR2 YFSETQ. The CDR3 extends over 16 amino acids. Trimming pared 0 bases from V and 4 bases from J, leaving 17 bases between. The CDR3 DNA is TGCGCCAGCAGCTTGGGGTTCGGGCAGGGCGGTTACGAGCAGTACTTC. Translation: CASSLGFGQGGYEQYF.

V and J are TRBV7-2 and TRBJ2-1, with 13 bases identical to TRBD2. The CDR3 consists of 14 residues. V lost 6 bases to trimming and J lost 10 bases; unmatched junction nucleotides: 6. CDR1 is SGHTA and CDR2 is FQGNSA in the germline V gene. The CDR3 region has the DNA TGTGCCAGCAGGTCGACTAGCGGGGGGCCAGAGCAGTTCTTC. Protein: CASRSTSGGPEQFF. Complete variable domain (other parts from reference TRBV7-2 and TRBJ2-1): GAGVSQSPSNKVTEKGKDVELRCDPISGHTALYWYRQSLGQGLEFLIYFQGNSAPDKSGLPSDRFSAERTGGSVSTLTIQRTQQEDSAVYLCASRSTSGGPEQFFGPGTRLTVL.

The chain combines TRBV4-2 with TRBJ2-7, with D perhaps matching TRBD2 (5 bases). Trimming took 4 bases from V and 2 from J, leaving 12 bases between them. The CDR3 runs to 14 residues. Germline values: CDR1 LGHNA, CDR2 YNFKEQ. CDR3 sequence: CASSPQPGTYEQYF. CDR3 nucleotides: TGTGCCAGCAGCCCCCAGCCGGGGACCTACGAGCAGTACTTC.

The chain links TRBV9 to TRBJ2-6, with unresolved D. From germline, CDR1 is SGDLS and CDR2 YYNGEE. The CDR3 runs 14 residues. V was pared by 4 bases and J by 1 base, with 6 bases between. CDR3 bases: TGTGCCAGCAGCCCTAATTCTGGGGCCAACGTCCTGACTTTC. The encoded protein is CASSPNSGANVLTF.

This chain joins TRBV11-2 and TRBJ2-7; 12 bases agree with TRBD2. The germline CDR1 and CDR2 sequences are SGHAT and FQNNGV. V was clipped by 3 bases and J by 4 bases; unmatched bases: 7. The CDR3 runs 16 residues. The CDR3 protein is CASSFRSGTSGYEQYF. Written as DNA, the CDR3 is TGTGCCAGCAGCTTTAGGTCAGGGACTAGCGGGTACGAGCAGTACTTC.

The rearrangement joins TRBV19 to TRBJ1-4, with D possibly matching TRBD1 (5 bases). The germline gives CDR1 LNHDA, CDR2 SQIVND (reference sequence). CDR3 length: 13 residues. V shed 8 bases and J shed 6 bases, with 13 bases lying between them. The CDR3 loop reads CASGARAYEKLFF. The DNA of the CDR3 is TGTGCCAGTGGGGCCCGGGCGTATGAAAAACTGTTTTTT. The variable domain in full, completed from reference TRBV19 and TRBJ1-4, reads DGGITQSPKYLFRKEGQNVTLSCEQNLNHDAMYWYRQDPGQGLRLIYYSQIVNDFQKGDIAEGYSVSREKKESFPLTVTSAQKNPTAFYLCASGARAYEKLFFGSGTQLSVL.

The chain joins TRBV13 to TRBJ2-7; 15 bases are shared with TRBD2. Germline V gives CDR1 PRHDT, CDR2 FYEKMQ (reference sequence). With 3 bases clipped from V and 5 bases from J, the junction kept 2 bases outside the gene matches. The CDR3 runs to 15 residues. Written as DNA, the CDR3 is TGTGCCAGCAGCTTCGGACTAGCGGGGGGGGACGAGCAGTACTTC. Its protein is CASSFGLAGGDEQYF.

Only one count was recorded for this clone. The chain employs TRBV4-1 and TRBJ1-2; tentative D call: TRBD1 (5 bases). This CDR3 comprises 15 residues. Germline CDR1 MGHRA, CDR2 YSYEKL. Trimming removed 0 bases at V and 3 bases at J, with 11 bases between. The CDR3 region is CASSQDLTRDYGYTF. CDR3 DNA sequence: TGCGCCAGCAGCCAAGATCTAACCAGGGACTATGGCTACACCTTC.

This clone showed up just once. The V gene is TRBV27, the J gene TRBJ1-6; possible D gene TRBD1, 6 bases. The germline gives CDR1 MNHEY, CDR2 SMNVEV (reference sequence). There are 15 residues in the CDR3. V lost 4 bases, J lost 4 bases, and 11 bases lay in between. The CDR3 sequence: CASSSTGTYNSPLHF. In DNA form, the CDR3 reads TGTGCCAGCAGTTCTACAGGGACATATAATTCACCCCTCCACTTT.

The chain is built from TRBV6-5 and TRBJ2-7; possible D gene TRBD2, 6 bases. V gave up 4 bases and J gave up 1 base, with 17 bases separating them. The CDR3 runs to 16 residues. CDR1 is MNHEY and CDR2 is SVGAGI in the germline V gene. CDR3 in DNA: TGTGCCAGCAGTTTCTCGGTTGGGGGAGGATCCTACGAGCAGTACTTC. Translation gives CASSFSVGGGSYEQYF.